These 17 T cell receptor beta chains were all obtained from the same sample, sequenced in a study of blood T cell repertoires in COVID-19 (dated by TCRdb to the early 2020s). Libraries were built with the immunoSEQ multiplex PCR assay. Here the immuneACCESS table is served through TCRdb, limited to in-frame sequences with V and J called. Missing clones are a known gap in these copies; in checked studies unresolved V genes cover under half, and the rest lacks a known reason. Recorded for this sample are about 64,000 clones; 88% of them occurred a single time. The leading ten clones occupy less than 55% of the sample. Material: peripheral blood. These receptors were obtained from a woman aged 55-70 years with COVID-19, enrolled during active disease.

V usage is TRBV10-1 and J usage is TRBJ2-5; D is unresolved. CDR3 length: 14 residues. Trimming took 0 bases from V and 1 from J, leaving 6 bases between them. From germline, CDR1 is WNHNN and CDR2 SYGVQD (reference sequence). The CDR3 protein is CASSESAAQETQYF. The CDR3 nucleotides are TGCGCCAGCAGTGAGTCGGCGGCCCAAGAGACCCAGTACTTC.

The gene calls are TRBV7-9 and TRBJ1-2; TRBD1 aligns across 8 bases. Trimming removed 4 bases from V and 5 bases from J; junction bases left unmatched: 3. The germline CDR1 and CDR2 sequences are SEHNR and FQNEAQ (reference sequence). This CDR3 contains 13 residues. The CDR3 region is CASSSTGEYGYTF. The CDR3 DNA follows: TGTGCCAGCAGCTCGACAGGGGAATATGGCTACACCTTC.

This chain connects TRBV7-6 to TRBJ2-3; D gene uncertain. The CDR3 sequence is 12 residues long. From germline, CDR1 is SGHVS and CDR2 FNYEAQ. The ends were cut back, 5 bases at V and 5 bases at J, with 8 bases in the middle. As DNA, the CDR3 is TGTGCCAGCAGCCCAACCAGAGATACGCAGTATTTT. Protein product: CASSPTRDTQYF.

The chain uses TRBV5-1 and TRBJ2-7; perhaps TRBD2 as D (6 bases). Germline V gene data show CDR1 as SGHRS and CDR2 as YFSETQ. The germline V and J ends were trimmed by 4 bases and 3 bases, with 11 bases remaining between them. The length of the CDR3 is 13 residues. Here the CDR3 DNA reads TGCGCCAGCAGCGGGGGGAGTTTCTACGAGCAGTACTTC. It codes for CASSGGSFYEQYF.

The V gene is TRBV28, the J gene TRBJ2-7; 7 nucleotides agree with TRBD2. This CDR3 spans 13 amino acids. In germline, CDR1 is MDHEN, CDR2 SYDVKM. V shed 5 bases and J 5 bases; nucleotides not matched to a gene: 6. For the CDR3, the DNA is TGTGCCAGCAGTCTAACTAGCGTCCACGAGCAGTACTTC. It yields the protein CASSLTSVHEQYF.

The chain joins TRBV7-6 to TRBJ2-3, with 12 nucleotides matching TRBD2. CDR1 and CDR2 (germline): SGHVS, FNYEAQ. This CDR3 has 18 residues. V lost 5 bases to trimming and J lost 4 bases; unmatched junction nucleotides: 13. Here the CDR3 reads CASSRTPLAGGLADTQYF. The DNA for the CDR3 is TGTGCCAGCAGCCGCACTCCCCTAGCGGGGGGGCTAGCAGATACGCAGTATTTT.

The chain joins TRBV15 to TRBJ1-5, with D unclear. In germline, CDR1 is LNHNV, CDR2 YYDKDF (reference sequence). The CDR3 extends over 13 amino acids. The V and J ends lost 0 bases and 7 bases respectively, with 7 bases between them. The CDR3 nucleotides are TGTGCCACCAGCAGAGATCTGAGACAGCCCCAGCATTTT. This translates into CATSRDLRQPQHF.

This chain links TRBV6-2 or TRBV6-3 with TRBJ2-7; maybe TRBD1 (6 bases). CDR1 is MNHEY and CDR2 is SVGEGT in the germline V gene. The CDR3 is 13 amino acids. V was shortened by 3 bases and J by 4 bases, with 10 bases between the two germline ends. CDR3: CASSYWTAYEQYF. The DNA for the CDR3 is TGTGCCAGCAGTTATTGGACAGCATACGAGCAGTACTTC.

V is TRBV4-1 and J is TRBJ2-3, with 11 nucleotides matching TRBD2. This CDR3 spans 15 amino acids. CDR1 is MGHRA and CDR2 is YSYEKL in the germline V gene. Trimming at V came to 4 bases and at J to 4 bases, leaving 4 bases not matched to a gene. The CDR3 DNA follows: TGCGCCAGCAGCCGACTAGCGGGATTGGCAGATACGCAGTATTTT. This gives the protein CASSRLAGLADTQYF.

In its sample, this clone was seen once. The rearrangement joins TRBV5-8 to TRBJ2-7; 10 nucleotides line up with TRBD2. V lost 0 bases to trimming and J lost 3 bases; unmatched junction nucleotides: 9. This CDR3 contains 17 residues. Germline-derived CDR1 and CDR2 are SGHTS and YDEGEE. This CDR3 is CASSLGGSSGGDYEQYF. The CDR3 region has the DNA TGTGCCAGCAGCTTGGGGGGCTCTAGCGGGGGTGACTACGAGCAGTACTTC.

The CDR3 is CASSQVKGSLYGYTF. CDR3 coding DNA: TGCGCCAGCAGCCAAGTAAAGGGGTCCCTCTATGGCTACACCTTC. The chain combines TRBV4-3 with TRBJ1-2, with D possibly matching TRBD1 (5 bases). This CDR3 comprises 15 residues. Germline values: CDR1 LGHNA, CDR2 YSLEER. V was shortened by 1 base and J by 4 bases, with 13 bases between the two germline ends.

The gene calls are TRBV7-8 and TRBJ2-1, with 8 positions matching TRBD2. Germline V CDR1 and CDR2: SGHVS, FQNEAQ. This CDR3 spans 16 amino acids. Losses at the gene ends were 5 bases for V and 8 bases for J; bases not matched to a gene: 14. This CDR3 is CASSRSGLEDWDEQFF. The DNA of the CDR3 is TGTGCCAGCAGCCGCTCGGGACTAGAGGATTGGGATGAGCAGTTCTTC.

V is TRBV28 and J is TRBJ1-2, with D unresolved. V dropped 3 bases and J dropped 3 bases, with 11 bases sitting between them. Germline values: CDR1 MDHEN, CDR2 SYDVKM. The CDR3 loop spans 14 amino acids. The CDR3 loop reads CASSLPLRDYGYTF. The CDR3 nucleotides are TGTGCCAGCAGTTTGCCATTACGGGACTATGGCTACACCTTC.

The CDR3 nucleotides are TGTGCCAGCATCGGGAACACTGAAGCTTTCTTT. This sequence encodes CASIGNTEAFF. V and J are TRBV6-5 and TRBJ1-1; D is uncertain. The length of the CDR3 is 11 residues. V lost 7 bases, J lost 1 base, and 4 bases lay in between. CDR1 is MNHEY and CDR2 is SVGAGI in the germline V gene.

The V call is TRBV4-1, the J call TRBJ1-6; no definite D call. V lost 10 bases and J lost 1, with 11 bases in between. Germline CDR1 MGHRA, CDR2 YSYEKL. This CDR3 has 14 amino acids. The chain's CDR3 is CATGSASYNSPLHF. CDR3 sequence (DNA): TGCGCCACAGGTAGCGCGTCCTATAATTCACCCCTCCACTTT.

This clone has only one observation. The chain has TRBV6-2 or TRBV6-3 and TRBJ2-7, with D unclear. Trimming removed 6 bases from V and 0 bases from J, with 6 bases in between. The CDR3 contains 12 residues. Germline CDR1 MNHEY, CDR2 SVGEGT. CDR3 coding DNA: TGTGCCAGCAGCCATAACTCCTACGAGCAGTACTTC. As protein: CASSHNSYEQYF.

This clone has only a few counts. The rearrangement links TRBV30 to TRBJ2-7; D call uncertain. The CDR3 loop spans 13 amino acids. V was cut by 4 bases and J by 2 bases, with 12 bases left in between. Germline CDR1 and CDR2: GTSNPN and SVGIG (reference sequence). CDR3 residues: CAWTTPSAYEQYF. CDR3 sequence (DNA): TGTGCCTGGACGACTCCCTCGGCCTACGAGCAGTACTTC.